This note documents a single TCR beta chain sequence. The table came from immunoSEQ multiplex PCR; TCRdb's copy has only in-frame clones and leaves some out. The sample lists about 59,000 clones, about 83% occurring once. The CDR3 spans 15 residues. V was shortened by 0 bases and J by 7 bases, with 16 bases between the two germline ends. Germline V gene lookup returns CDR1 SGDLS and CDR2 YYNGEE. These data are taken from a study of T cell changes during pregnancy in multiple sclerosis. The receptor was derived from a human donor whose cells served as feeder cells for cultures in a pregnancy study. The genes are TRBV9 and TRBJ1-2, with a weak D call TRBD1 (6 bases). The sample consisted of peripheral blood from another person, used as feeder cells. The CDR3 loop reads CASSVAFGGRGGYTF. In nucleotides, the CDR3 is TGTGCCAGCAGCGTAGCTTTCGGGGGGCGGGGTGGCTACACCTTC.